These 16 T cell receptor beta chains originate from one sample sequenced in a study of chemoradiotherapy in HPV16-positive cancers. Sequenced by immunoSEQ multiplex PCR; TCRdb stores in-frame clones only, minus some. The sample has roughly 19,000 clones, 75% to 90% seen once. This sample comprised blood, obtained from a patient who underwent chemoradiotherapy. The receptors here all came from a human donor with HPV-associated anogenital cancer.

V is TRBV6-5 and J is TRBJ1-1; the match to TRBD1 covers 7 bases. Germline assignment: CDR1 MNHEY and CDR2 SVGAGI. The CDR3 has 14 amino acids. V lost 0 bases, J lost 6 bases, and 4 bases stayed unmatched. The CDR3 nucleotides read TGTGCCAGCAGTTACTCTAGTCAGGGGGCTGAAGCTTTCTTT. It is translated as CASSYSSQGAEAFF.

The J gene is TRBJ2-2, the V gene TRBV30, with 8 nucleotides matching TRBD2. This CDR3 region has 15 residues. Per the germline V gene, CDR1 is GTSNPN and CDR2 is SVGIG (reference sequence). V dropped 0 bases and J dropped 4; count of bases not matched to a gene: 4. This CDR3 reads CAWSVSGRATGELFF. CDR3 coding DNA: TGTGCCTGGAGTGTATCCGGGAGGGCCACCGGGGAGCTGTTTTTT.

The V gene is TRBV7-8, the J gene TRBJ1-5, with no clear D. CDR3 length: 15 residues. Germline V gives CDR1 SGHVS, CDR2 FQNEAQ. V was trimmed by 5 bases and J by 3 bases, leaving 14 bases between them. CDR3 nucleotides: TGTGCCAGCAGCCACGAGGCGCTCGTCAATCAGCCCCAGCATTTT. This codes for CASSHEALVNQPQHF. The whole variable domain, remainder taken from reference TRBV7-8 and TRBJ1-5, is GAGVSQSPRYKVAKRGQDVALRCDPISGHVSLFWYQQALGQGPEFLTYFQNEAQLDKSGLPSDRFFAERPEGSVSTLKIQRTQQEDSAVYLCASSHEALVNQPQHFGDGTRLSIL.

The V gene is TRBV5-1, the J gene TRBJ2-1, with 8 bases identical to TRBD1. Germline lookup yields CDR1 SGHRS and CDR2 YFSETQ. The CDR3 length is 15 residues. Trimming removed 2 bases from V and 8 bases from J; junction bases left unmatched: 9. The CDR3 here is CASSFDGQGGDEQFF. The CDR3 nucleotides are TGCGCCAGCAGCTTCGATGGACAGGGTGGGGATGAGCAGTTCTTC. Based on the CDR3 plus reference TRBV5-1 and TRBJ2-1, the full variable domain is KAGVTQTPRYLIKTRGQQVTLSCSPISGHRSVSWYQQTPGQGLQFLFEYFSETQRNKGNFPGRFSGRQFSNSRSEMNVSTLELGDSALYLCASSFDGQGGDEQFFGPGTRLTVL.

Written as DNA, the CDR3 is TGTGCCAGCACCCTAGGGTATGGCTACACCTTC. This gives the protein CASTLGYGYTF. The gene calls are TRBV5-5 and TRBJ1-2, with D unclear. The germline gives CDR1 SGHKS, CDR2 YYEKEE (reference sequence). The CDR3 has 11 residues. V was pared by 6 bases and J by 5 bases, with 8 bases between.

The CDR3 sequence is CASSYWEVDTQYF. CDR3 DNA: TGTGCCAGCAGTTACTGGGAGGTAGATACGCAGTATTTT. J is TRBJ2-3 and V is TRBV6-6; D might be TRBD2 (6 bases). The CDR3 has 13 residues. V was shortened by 1 base and J by 5 bases, with 7 bases between the two germline ends. CDR1 and CDR2 from the germline V gene are MNHNY and SVGAGI (reference sequence).

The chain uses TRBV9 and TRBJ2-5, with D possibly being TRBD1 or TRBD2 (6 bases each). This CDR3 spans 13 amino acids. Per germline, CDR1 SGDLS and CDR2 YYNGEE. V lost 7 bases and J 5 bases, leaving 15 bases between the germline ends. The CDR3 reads CASGGQLIETQYF. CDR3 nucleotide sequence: TGTGCCAGCGGGGGGCAGTTAATCGAGACCCAGTACTTC. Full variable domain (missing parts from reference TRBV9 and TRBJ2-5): DSGVTQTPKHLITATGQRVTLRCSPRSGDLSVYWYQQSLDQGLQFLIQYYNGEERAKGNILERFSAQQFPDLHSELNLSSLELGDSALYFCASGGQLIETQYFGPGTRLLVL.

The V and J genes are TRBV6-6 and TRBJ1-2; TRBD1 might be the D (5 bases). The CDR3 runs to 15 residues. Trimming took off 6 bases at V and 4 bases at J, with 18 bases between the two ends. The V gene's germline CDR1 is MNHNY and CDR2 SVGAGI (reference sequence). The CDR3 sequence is CASRAGDGASYGYTF. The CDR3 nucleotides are TGTGCCAGCAGGGCGGGGGACGGAGCATCCTATGGCTACACCTTC.

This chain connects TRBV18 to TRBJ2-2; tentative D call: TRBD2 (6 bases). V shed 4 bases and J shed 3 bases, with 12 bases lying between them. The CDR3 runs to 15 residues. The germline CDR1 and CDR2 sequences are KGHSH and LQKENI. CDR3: CASSLRTGDTGELFF. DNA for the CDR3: TGTGCCAGCTCACTTAGGACGGGGGACACCGGGGAGCTGTTTTTT.

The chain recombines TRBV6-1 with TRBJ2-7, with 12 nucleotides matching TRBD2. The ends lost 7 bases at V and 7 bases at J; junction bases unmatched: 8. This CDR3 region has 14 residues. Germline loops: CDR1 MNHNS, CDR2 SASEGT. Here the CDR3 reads CASTGLAGSGEQYF. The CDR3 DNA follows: TGTGCCAGCACAGGACTAGCGGGATCGGGGGAGCAGTACTTC.

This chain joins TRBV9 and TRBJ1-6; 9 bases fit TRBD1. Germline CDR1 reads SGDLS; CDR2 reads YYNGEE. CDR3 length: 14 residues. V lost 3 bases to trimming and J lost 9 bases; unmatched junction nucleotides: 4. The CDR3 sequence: CASSAGTGPSPLHF. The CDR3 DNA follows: TGTGCCAGCAGCGCGGGGACAGGGCCTTCACCCCTCCACTTT.

The CDR3 DNA reads as TGCGCCAGCAGCCAAGGGTCTAGCGGGAGGACTAGGGAGACCCAGTACTTC. It translates to CASSQGSSGRTRETQYF. The gene calls are TRBV4-1 and TRBJ2-5, with 11 nucleotides matching TRBD2. CDR3 length: 17 amino acids. Trimming cost V 1 base and J 5 bases; bases outside gene matches: 9. Looked up from germline, CDR1 is MGHRA and CDR2 is YSYEKL.

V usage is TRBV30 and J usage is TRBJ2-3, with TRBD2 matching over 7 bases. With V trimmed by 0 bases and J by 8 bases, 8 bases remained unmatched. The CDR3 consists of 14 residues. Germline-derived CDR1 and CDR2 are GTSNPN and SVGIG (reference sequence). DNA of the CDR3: TGTGCCTGGAGTGTAGCGGGGACCATGGGTACGCAGTATTTT. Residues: CAWSVAGTMGTQYF. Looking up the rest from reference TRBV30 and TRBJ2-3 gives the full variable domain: SQTIHQWPATLVQPVGSPLSLECTVEGTSNPNLYWYRQAAGRGLQLLFYSVGIGQISSEVPQNLSASRPQDRQFILSSKKLLLSDSGFYLCAWSVAGTMGTQYFGPGTRLTVL.

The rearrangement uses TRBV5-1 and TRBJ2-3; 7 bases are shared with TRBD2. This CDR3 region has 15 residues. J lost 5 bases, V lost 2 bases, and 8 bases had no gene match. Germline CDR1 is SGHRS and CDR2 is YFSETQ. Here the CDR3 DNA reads TGCGCCAGCAGCTTTAGAGGACTAGTAAGAGATACGCAGTATTTT. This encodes CASSFRGLVRDTQYF.

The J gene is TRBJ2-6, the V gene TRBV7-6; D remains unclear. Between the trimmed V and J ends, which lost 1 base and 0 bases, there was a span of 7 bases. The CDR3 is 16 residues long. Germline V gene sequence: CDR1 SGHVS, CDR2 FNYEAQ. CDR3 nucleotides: TGTGCCAGCAGCTTAGGACGGAACTCTGGGGCCAACGTCCTGACTTTC. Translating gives CASSLGRNSGANVLTF.

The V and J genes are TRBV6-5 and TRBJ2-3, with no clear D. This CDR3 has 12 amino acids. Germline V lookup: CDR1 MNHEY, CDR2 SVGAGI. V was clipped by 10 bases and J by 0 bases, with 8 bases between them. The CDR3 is CATHKSTDTQYF. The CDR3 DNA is TGTGCCACTCATAAGAGCACAGATACGCAGTATTTT.